The T cell receptor (beta chain) under discussion was sequenced for a study of T-cell reconstitution after alpha-beta-depleted transplantation in children. The TCRbeta library was prepared with unique molecular identifiers. One entry per CDR3 protein results from TCRdb running MiXCR on the PCR reads. Here the sample spans 350,000 to 400,000 distinct CDR3 sequences, about an eighth being singletons. The sequences come from PBMCs, collected from the stem cell graft. The receptor's source is a human donor who donated a stem cell graft to a child with Fanconi anemia.

In DNA form, the CDR3 reads TGCGCCAGCAGCTTAAGGATCGGGGGCACTGAAGCTTTCTTT. It yields the protein CASSLRIGGTEAFF. The chain is built from TRBV5-1 and TRBJ1-1, with TRBD1 as a possible D gene (5 bases). The V and J ends lost 2 bases and 4 bases respectively, with 12 bases between them. Per the germline V gene, CDR1 is SGHRS and CDR2 is YFSETQ. The CDR3 length is 14 residues.